The clone carrying this T cell receptor (beta chain) is medium-sized (0.01 to 0.1%) by share. Its antigen remains unknown. This sample is part of a study of circulating CD8 cells and anti-PD-1 response in melanoma. Turning to the study itself: Non-responders showed stable or progressive disease; responders showed complete or partial response.

Study outcomes and limitations: Generally, no replicate experiments were performed.

CDR1 and CDR2 (germline): MDHEN, SYDVKM. This CDR3 contains 14 residues. V lost 5 bases to trimming and J lost 5 bases, with 13 bases between them. Sorting of live CD3+CD8+TCRalphabeta+ cells by PD-1 and/or TIGIT gave four subsets. TCR libraries were prepared from around 15 ng of total RNA with the QIAseq Immune Repertoire TCR panel. Each CDR3 protein is one row after TCRdb ran MiXCR on the reads. This table holds approximately 1,300 distinct CDR3 sequences, less than 8.5% found once. The sequenced sample was CD8+ T cells from PBMCs, obtained at baseline or after one month of anti-PD-1 therapy (not recorded which). The gene calls are TRBV28 and TRBJ2-1; tentatively, D is TRBD2 (6 bases). The clonotype originates from a human donor with melanoma. CDR3 nucleotides: TGTGCCAGCAGTAGCGGGCAGTACGACAATGAGCAGTTCTTC. It codes for CASSSGQYDNEQFF.